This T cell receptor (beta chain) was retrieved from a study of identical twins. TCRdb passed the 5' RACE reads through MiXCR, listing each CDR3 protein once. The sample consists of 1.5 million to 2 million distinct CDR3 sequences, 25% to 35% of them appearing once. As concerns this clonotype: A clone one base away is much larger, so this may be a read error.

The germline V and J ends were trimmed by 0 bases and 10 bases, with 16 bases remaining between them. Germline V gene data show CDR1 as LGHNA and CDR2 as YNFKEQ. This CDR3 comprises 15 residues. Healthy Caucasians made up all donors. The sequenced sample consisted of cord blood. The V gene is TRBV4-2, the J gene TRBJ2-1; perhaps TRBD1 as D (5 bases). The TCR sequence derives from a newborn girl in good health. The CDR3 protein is CASSQDRGHHYEQFF. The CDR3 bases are TGTGCCAGCAGCCAAGATCGAGGACACCACTACGAGCAGTTCTTC.